A selection of T cell receptor beta chains follows, all from one sample in a study of identical twins. TCRdb reanalysed the 5' RACE reads using MiXCR and keeps one entry per CDR3 protein. The sample records hundreds of thousands of distinct CDR3 sequences, roughly 6% being singletons. The sequenced sample was naive T cells sorted from blood. The receptors derive from a young man in good health. CDR3s include the opening cysteine and the closing phenylalanine or tryptophan. D genes are given only for firm matches. The listing skips clone size in some rows; elsewhere it reads once, few, many or a size class.

CDR3aa: CSVDLQEETQYF
CDR3nt: TGCAGCGTTGATCTACAAGAAGAGACCCAGTACTTC
j_gene: TRBJ2-5
d_gene: NA
abundance: many
v_gene: TRBV29-1

CDR3aa: CASRERDYTTDTQYF
CDR3nt: TGTGCCAGCCGTGAACGGGACTACACCACAGATACGCAGTATTTT
j_gene: TRBJ2-3
d_gene: TRBD2
abundance: NA
v_gene: TRBV7-8

CDR3aa: CASSFGQSNTGELFF
CDR3nt: TGTGCCAGCAGCTTCGGGCAGTCCAACACCGGGGAGCTGTTTTTT
j_gene: TRBJ2-2
d_gene: NA
abundance: many
v_gene: TRBV7-9

CDR3aa: CASSLATGQNYNEQFF
CDR3nt: TGCGCCAGCAGCTTGGCAACGGGACAGAATTACAATGAGCAGTTCTTC
j_gene: TRBJ2-1
d_gene: TRBD1
abundance: few
v_gene: TRBV5-1

CDR3aa: CASSSPGQGQSVSNQPQHF
CDR3nt: TGTGCCAGCAGTTCTCCGGGACAGGGACAATCTGTTAGCAATCAGCCCCAGCATTTT
j_gene: TRBJ1-5
d_gene: TRBD1
abundance: NA
v_gene: TRBV6-5

CDR3aa: CASRPGTVNTGELFF
CDR3nt: TGTGCCAGCAGACCCGGGACAGTAAACACCGGGGAGCTGTTTTTT
j_gene: TRBJ2-2
d_gene: TRBD1
abundance: many
v_gene: TRBV12-3/TRBV12-4

CDR3aa: CASSRPETTGNTIYF
CDR3nt: TGTGCCAGCAGCCGACCGGAGACCACTGGAAACACCATATATTTT
j_gene: TRBJ1-3
d_gene: NA
abundance: NA
v_gene: TRBV3-1

CDR3aa: CASSSDRGLRNTEAFF
CDR3nt: TGCGCCAGCAGCTCTGACAGGGGGCTCAGGAACACTGAAGCTTTCTTT
j_gene: TRBJ1-1
d_gene: TRBD1
abundance: few
v_gene: TRBV5-1

CDR3aa: CASSLSPRGNEQFF
CDR3nt: TGTGCCAGCAGTTTAAGCCCCAGGGGCAATGAGCAGTTCTTC
j_gene: TRBJ2-1
d_gene: NA
abundance: many
v_gene: TRBV27

CDR3aa: CSARDLSGTSYNEQFF
CDR3nt: TGCAGTGCTAGAGATCTTAGCGGGACCTCCTACAATGAGCAGTTCTTC
j_gene: TRBJ2-1
d_gene: TRBD2
abundance: many
v_gene: TRBV20-1

CDR3aa: CASLVLGSYNEQFF
CDR3nt: TGTGCCAGCCTTGTTTTAGGGTCCTACAATGAGCAGTTCTTC
j_gene: TRBJ2-1
d_gene: NA
abundance: few
v_gene: TRBV7-8

CDR3aa: CASSNPGTGLYEQYF
CDR3nt: TGTGCCAGCAGCAACCCCGGGACAGGGCTGTACGAGCAGTACTTC
j_gene: TRBJ2-7
d_gene: TRBD1
abundance: few
v_gene: TRBV5-4

CDR3aa: CSAQDRGTSGANVLTF
CDR3nt: TGCAGTGCTCAGGACAGGGGAACCTCTGGGGCCAACGTCCTGACTTTC
j_gene: TRBJ2-6
d_gene: TRBD1
abundance: NA
v_gene: TRBV20-1

CDR3aa: CASSVDRITDTQYF
CDR3nt: TGCGCCAGCAGCGTCGACAGAATCACAGATACGCAGTATTTT
j_gene: TRBJ2-3
d_gene: NA
abundance: NA
v_gene: TRBV5-1

CDR3aa: CASTTGGRNEQYF
CDR3nt: TGCGCCAGCACAACCGGCGGCAGGAACGAGCAGTACTTC
j_gene: TRBJ2-7
d_gene: NA
abundance: many
v_gene: TRBV5-1

CDR3aa: CASREGPSYEQYF
CDR3nt: TGTGCCAGCAGAGAGGGCCCCTCCTACGAGCAGTACTTC
j_gene: TRBJ2-7
d_gene: NA
abundance: few
v_gene: TRBV6-2/TRBV6-3

CDR3aa: CASSHPGQFHEQFF
CDR3nt: TGCGCCAGCAGCCATCCGGGACAGTTCCATGAGCAGTTCTTC
j_gene: TRBJ2-1
d_gene: TRBD1
abundance: NA
v_gene: TRBV4-3

CDR3aa: CASSLVGFQETQYF
CDR3nt: TGCGCCAGCAGCTTGGTCGGTTTCCAAGAGACCCAGTACTTC
j_gene: TRBJ2-5
d_gene: NA
abundance: many
v_gene: TRBV5-1

CDR3aa: CASSSGLGANEQFF
CDR3nt: TGTGCCAGCAGTTCGGGTTTAGGAGCCAATGAGCAGTTCTTC
j_gene: TRBJ2-1
d_gene: NA
abundance: many
v_gene: TRBV12-3/TRBV12-4

CDR3aa: CASTLATGGGGELFF
CDR3nt: TGTGCCAGCACCCTAGCAACGGGAGGAGGCGGGGAGCTGTTTTTT
j_gene: TRBJ2-2
d_gene: TRBD2
abundance: NA
v_gene: TRBV7-2

CDR3aa: CAWSRDRATQYF
CDR3nt: TGTGCCTGGAGTCGGGACAGGGCTACGCAGTATTTT
j_gene: TRBJ2-3
d_gene: TRBD1
abundance: few
v_gene: TRBV30

CDR3aa: CAGRSGRRDTQYF
CDR3nt: TGTGCCGGACGTAGCGGGAGACGGGATACGCAGTATTTT
j_gene: TRBJ2-3
d_gene: TRBD2
abundance: few
v_gene: TRBV30

CDR3aa: CSGWTALNTEAFF
CDR3nt: TGCAGCGGGTGGACAGCGCTGAACACTGAAGCTTTCTTT
j_gene: TRBJ1-1
d_gene: NA
abundance: many
v_gene: TRBV29-1

CDR3aa: CASRVAGGPSTGELFF
CDR3nt: TGTGCCAGCAGGGTTGCGGGAGGGCCGAGCACCGGGGAGCTGTTTTTT
j_gene: TRBJ2-2
d_gene: TRBD2
abundance: NA
v_gene: TRBV5-4

CDR3aa: CASSPPTGGRGEQFF
CDR3nt: TGCGCCAGCAGTCCCCCAACAGGGGGCCGGGGGGAGCAGTTCTTC
j_gene: TRBJ2-1
d_gene: TRBD1
abundance: many
v_gene: TRBV5-1

CDR3aa: CSARSRAGGEVNEQFF
CDR3nt: TGCAGTGCTAGATCGAGAGCAGGGGGCGAGGTTAATGAGCAGTTCTTC
j_gene: TRBJ2-1
d_gene: TRBD1
abundance: many
v_gene: TRBV20-1

CDR3aa: CASSPALGSYCYF
CDR3nt: TGTGCCAGCAGCCCCGCCTTAGGCAGTTATTGTTACTTC
j_gene: TRBJ2-5
d_gene: NA
abundance: few
v_gene: TRBV7-6

CDR3aa: CASSLGTSGSAGELFF
CDR3nt: TGTGCCAGCAGCCTAGGGACTAGCGGGAGTGCCGGGGAGCTGTTTTTT
j_gene: TRBJ2-2
d_gene: TRBD2
abundance: many
v_gene: TRBV12-3/TRBV12-4

CDR3aa: CASSQERQGLRPQHF
CDR3nt: TGCGCCAGCAGCCAAGAACGACAGGGGTTAAGGCCCCAGCATTTT
j_gene: TRBJ1-5
d_gene: TRBD1
abundance: many
v_gene: TRBV4-3

CDR3aa: CATSEISGRGDEQFF
CDR3nt: TGTGCCACCAGTGAGATTAGCGGGAGGGGCGATGAGCAGTTCTTC
j_gene: TRBJ2-1
d_gene: TRBD2
abundance: many
v_gene: TRBV24-1

CDR3aa: CASSANWLNNEQFF
CDR3nt: TGTGCCAGCAGTGCGAACTGGTTAAACAATGAGCAGTTCTTC
j_gene: TRBJ2-1
d_gene: NA
abundance: few
v_gene: TRBV25-1

CDR3aa: CASSPNTGTDNSPLHF
CDR3nt: TGTGCCAGCAGCCCAAATACCGGGACAGATAATTCACCCCTCCACTTT
j_gene: TRBJ1-6
d_gene: TRBD1
abundance: few
v_gene: TRBV4-2

CDR3aa: CASSYTINEQFF
CDR3nt: TGTGCCAGCAGTTATACCATCAATGAGCAGTTCTTC
j_gene: TRBJ2-1
d_gene: NA
abundance: NA
v_gene: TRBV12-3/TRBV12-4

CDR3aa: CSVEDSGQPQHF
CDR3nt: TGCAGCGTTGAAGATTCGGGTCAGCCCCAGCATTTT
j_gene: TRBJ1-5
d_gene: NA
abundance: many
v_gene: TRBV29-1

CDR3aa: CAWTILANTGELFF
CDR3nt: TGTGCCTGGACCATACTAGCGAACACCGGGGAGCTGTTTTTT
j_gene: TRBJ2-2
d_gene: NA
abundance: NA
v_gene: TRBV30

CDR3aa: CASSPLTLSGELFF
CDR3nt: TGTGCCAGCTCACCACTTACTTTGTCCGGGGAGCTGTTTTTT
j_gene: TRBJ2-2
d_gene: NA
abundance: many
v_gene: TRBV18

CDR3aa: CASSLDRGHLDEQFF
CDR3nt: TGCGCCAGCAGCTTGGACAGGGGGCATCTAGATGAGCAGTTCTTC
j_gene: TRBJ2-1
d_gene: TRBD1
abundance: many
v_gene: TRBV5-1